These 27 T cell receptor beta chains were sequenced from one sample in a study of T cells after yellow fever vaccination. Via MiXCR, TCRdb re-called the 5' RACE reads, giving one row per CDR3 protein. The table includes 300,000 to 400,000 distinct CDR3 sequences, about 8.3% detected once. Sequencing used PBMCs, obtained around 45 days after the first yellow fever vaccination. Every receptor here comes from a man between 18 and 29 years old who received the YFV17D yellow fever vaccine.

This clonotype was seen a few times. The chain links TRBV28 to TRBJ1-5; unclear D gene. Trimming removed 7 bases at V and 7 bases at J, with 11 bases between. The CDR3 has 12 residues. Germline V gene data show CDR1 as MDHEN and CDR2 as SYDVKM. The CDR3 spells CASTQYQQPQHF. The CDR3 DNA reads TGTGCCAGCACCCAGTACCAGCAGCCCCAGCATTTT. Full variable domain (outside the CDR3, taken from reference TRBV28 and TRBJ1-5): DVKVTQSSRYLVKRTGEKVFLECVQDMDHENMFWYRQDPGLGLRLIYFSYDVKMKEKGDIPEGYSVSREKKERFSLILESASTNQTSMYLCASTQYQQPQHFGDGTRLSIL.

A few counts support this clonotype. The J gene is TRBJ1-4, the V gene TRBV18, with a possible D match to TRBD1 (5 bases). Germline V CDR1 and CDR2: KGHSH, LQKENI. This CDR3 is 14 amino acids long. V was shortened by 1 base and J by 7 bases, with 10 bases between the two germline ends. The CDR3 coding sequence is TGTGCCAGCTCACCACGGGGGAGGAGTGAAAAACTGTTTTTT. As protein: CASSPRGRSEKLFF.

This clonotype was detected a few times. This chain joins TRBV7-9 and TRBJ1-1; no clear D. This CDR3 spans 16 amino acids. Germline V gene sequence: CDR1 SEHNR, CDR2 FQNEAQ (reference sequence). The V end was cut by 6 bases, the J end by 1 base, with 18 bases between. CDR3 nucleotides: TGTGCCAGCAGGTCGAGGGATCTAGAGGGGAACACTGAAGCTTTCTTT. Its translation is CASRSRDLEGNTEAFF. The full variable domain, completed using reference TRBV7-9 and TRBJ1-1, is DTGVSQNPRHKITKRGQNVTFRCDPISEHNRLYWYRQTLGQGPEFLTYFQNEAQLEKSRLLSDRFSAERPKGSFSTLEIQRTEQGDSAMYLCASRSRDLEGNTEAFFGQGTRLTVV.

This clonotype was counted a few times. The rearrangement uses TRBV5-1 and TRBJ2-5; a weak D match, TRBD2 (7 bases). The V gene lost 7 bases and the J gene lost 6 bases, with 19 bases spanning the gap. The CDR3 covers 14 residues. Germline CDR1 SGHRS, CDR2 YFSETQ. CDR3 DNA: TGCGCCAGCGCGGCGAGAGGGGGGGCCCAGACCCAGTACTTC. Protein: CASAARGGAQTQYF.

This clonotype was seen a handful of times. The V and J genes are TRBV19 and TRBJ1-6, with 9 bases lining up with TRBD1. J was trimmed by 10 bases and V by 7 bases; bases with no gene match: 5. The CDR3 length is 13 residues. From germline, CDR1 is LNHDA and CDR2 SQIVND (reference sequence). The DNA for the CDR3 is TGTGCCAGTAAGGGACAGGGAAAGTCACCCCTCCACTTT. Its translation is CASKGQGKSPLHF.

The V and J genes are TRBV5-1 and TRBJ1-5; possible D gene TRBD1, 5 bases. The germline V gene encodes CDR1 SGHRS and CDR2 YFSETQ. The V gene lost 5 bases and the J gene lost 4 bases, with 16 bases spanning the gap. The CDR3 sequence is 15 residues long. The CDR3 DNA sequence: TGCGCCAGCAGAAGAGGTGGGGGGAATAATCAGCCCCAGCATTTT. Its protein product is CASRRGGGNNQPQHF.

V and J are TRBV7-2 and TRBJ2-5; D is possibly TRBD1 (6 bases). Germline V CDR1 and CDR2: SGHTA, FQGNSA. V lost 4 bases to trimming and J lost 5 bases, with 14 bases between them. CDR3 length equals 14 residues. In DNA, the CDR3 is TGTGCCAGCAGCTACAGGGCCTCCGGTGAGACCCAGTACTTC. Translation: CASSYRASGETQYF.

The CDR3 spells CASSSRPGGVYNEQFF. The CDR3, as DNA: TGTGCCAGCAGCTCCCGGCCCGGAGGGGTCTACAATGAGCAGTTCTTC. The gene calls are TRBV7-6 and TRBJ2-1; tentative D call: TRBD2 (6 bases). The germline V gene has CDR1 SGHVS and CDR2 FNYEAQ. V was shortened by 4 bases and J by 3 bases, with 16 bases between the two germline ends. The CDR3 is 16 residues long.

There are a few counts of this clonotype. The chain links TRBV7-2 to TRBJ1-3; a weak D match, TRBD1 (5 bases). The CDR3 is 14 residues long. V shed 4 bases and J shed 4 bases, with 11 bases lying between them. From germline, CDR1 is SGHTA and CDR2 FQGNSA. CDR3 nucleotide sequence: TGTGCCAGCAGCTCAGCCGGGGGAGGAAACACCATATATTTT. Protein product: CASSSAGGGNTIYF.

This clonotype was counted only a few times. The rearrangement joins TRBV20-1 to TRBJ1-4; D not resolved. Trimming shortened V by 1 base and J by 7 bases, and 13 bases separated the two germline ends. The CDR3 spans 14 residues. Germline-derived CDR1 and CDR2 are DFQATT and SNEGSKA (reference sequence). The CDR3: CSARVFGNREKLFF. The CDR3 nucleotides read TGCAGTGCTAGAGTATTCGGGAATCGTGAAAAACTGTTTTTT.

Many counts were recorded for this clonotype. The chain has TRBV28 and TRBJ2-1, with 9 bases that match TRBD2. Germline CDR1 and CDR2: MDHEN and SYDVKM. CDR3 length equals 16 residues. The trim removed 1 base at V and 8 bases at J, leaving 9 bases unmatched. DNA of the CDR3: TGTGCCAGCAGTTTATCATCGGCGGGGGGGTGGGATGAGCAGTTCTTC. It yields the protein CASSLSSAGGWDEQFF.

This clonotype was detected a few times. The CDR3, as DNA: TGCGCCAGCAGTTCCGGACTGGGCGAAAAACTGTTTTTT. Translation: CASSSGLGEKLFF. This chain links TRBV5-1 with TRBJ1-4; no clear D gene. There are 13 residues in the CDR3. Germline lookup yields CDR1 SGHRS and CDR2 YFSETQ. Trimming took 5 bases from V and 8 from J, leaving 13 bases between them.

This clonotype came up a few times. This chain joins TRBV7-3 and TRBJ2-3, with 8 bases lining up with TRBD1. The CDR3 has 16 amino acids. Germline CDR1 is SGHTA and CDR2 is FQGTGA. The ends lost 0 bases at V and 0 bases at J; junction bases unmatched: 2. The CDR3 reads CASSLTGQGSTDTQYF. CDR3 bases: TGTGCCAGCAGCTTAACCGGACAGGGAAGCACAGATACGCAGTATTTT.

This chain links TRBV11-1 with TRBJ2-3, with D perhaps assigned TRBD1 or TRBD2 (5 bases each). CDR1 is SGHAT and CDR2 is FQDESV in the germline V gene (reference sequence). The V gene lost 5 bases and the J gene lost 2 bases, with 26 bases spanning the gap. There are 19 residues in the CDR3. CDR3 coding DNA: TGTGCCAGCAGCCTACCCCCCGTCGGGGCAGGGTTTTTCACAGATACGCAGTATTTT. Protein product: CASSLPPVGAGFFTDTQYF.

This clonotype appeared many times. V gene TRBV4-2 combines with J gene TRBJ2-1; D uncertain. Between the trimmed V and J ends, which lost 1 base and 9 bases, there was a span of 16 bases. Germline CDR1 and CDR2: LGHNA and YNFKEQ. This CDR3 spans 15 amino acids. CDR3 coding DNA: TGTGCCAGCAGCCAAGGGGCCCGAGACTTGCGTGAGCAGTTCTTC. Its protein product is CASSQGARDLREQFF.

This clonotype was seen ten or more times. The rearrangement links TRBV20-1 to TRBJ2-3; D not certain. CDR1 and CDR2 (germline): DFQATT, SNEGSKA (reference sequence). Trimming stripped 5 bases from V and 4 bases from J, with 13 bases between. CDR3 length equals 13 residues. CDR3: CSAPSTSADTQYF. As DNA, the CDR3 is TGCAGTGCTCCCTCAACCTCCGCAGATACGCAGTATTTT.

The gene calls are TRBV20-1 and TRBJ1-6; possible D gene TRBD1, 5 bases. Germline lookup yields CDR1 DFQATT and CDR2 SNEGSKA (reference sequence). The CDR3 spans 13 residues. V was shortened by 5 bases and J by 13 bases, with 18 bases between the two germline ends. The CDR3 reads CSAQKPTGGPLHF. The CDR3 DNA sequence: TGCAGTGCTCAAAAACCTACAGGTGGGCCCCTCCACTTT.

This sequence joins TRBV12-3 or TRBV12-4 and TRBJ1-5; no clear D. The CDR3 extends over 13 amino acids. Between the trimmed V and J ends, which lost 7 bases and 2 bases, there was a span of 9 bases. The CDR3 DNA is TGTGCCAGCACCTTACACCGCAATCAGCCCCAGCATTTT. As protein: CASTLHRNQPQHF.

The CDR3 reads CASSSRGENTGELFF. Written as DNA, the CDR3 is TGCGCCAGCAGCAGTCGGGGGGAGAACACCGGGGAGCTGTTTTTT. V and J are TRBV4-3 and TRBJ2-2; 7 bases agree with TRBD2. The CDR3 totals 15 residues. After removal of 5 bases from V and 1 base from J, the junction contained 4 bases not matched to a gene. CDR1 is LGHNA and CDR2 is YSLEER in the germline V gene.

This clonotype was observed a few times. J is TRBJ1-2 and V is TRBV9; the D is unclear. Germline V gene sequence: CDR1 SGDLS, CDR2 YYNGEE. V was trimmed by 4 bases and J by 3 bases, leaving 7 bases between them. The CDR3 consists of 12 residues. The CDR3 spells CASSTRDYGYTF. CDR3 DNA: TGTGCCAGCAGCACCCGGGACTATGGCTACACCTTC.

Only a few counts were recorded for this clonotype. This chain joins TRBV20-1 and TRBJ2-7, with 7 bases matching TRBD2. Germline CDR1 is DFQATT and CDR2 is SNEGSKA (reference sequence). The length of the CDR3 is 15 residues. Trimming took 0 bases from V and 0 from J; bases not matched to a gene: 5. The CDR3 region has the DNA TGCAGTGCTAGAGATCACGCGGGGGACTCCTACGAGCAGTACGTC. Protein product: CSARDHAGDSYEQYV.

The table lists this clonotype with a few counts. This chain links TRBV12-3 or TRBV12-4 with TRBJ1-2; D is unresolved. This CDR3 comprises 16 residues. V lost 3 bases and J lost 3, with 17 bases in between. The CDR3 sequence is CASSFSILLLDYGYTF. The CDR3, as DNA: TGTGCCAGCAGTTTCTCTATTTTGTTGCTGGACTATGGCTACACCTTC.

The V and J genes are TRBV5-6 and TRBJ1-2; 7 bases align to TRBD1. CDR1 is SGHDT, CDR2 YYEEEE, per germline. CDR3 length: 12 residues. The J segment lost 14 bases and the V segment lost 0 bases, leaving 7 bases of the junction unmatched. CDR3 protein: CASSLVQTGKTF. The CDR3 DNA reads as TGTGCCAGCAGCTTGGTCCAGACAGGGAAGACCTTC.

This clonotype occurred a few times. The rearrangement links TRBV7-9 to TRBJ2-3; 9 bases fit TRBD1. V was pared by 5 bases and J by 1 base, with 7 bases of the junction left unmatched. The CDR3 spans 16 residues. Germline CDR1 is SEHNR and CDR2 is FQNEAQ (reference sequence). The CDR3 sequence is CASSPWTGVGTDTQYF. The CDR3 region has the DNA TGTGCCAGCAGCCCTTGGACAGGGGTTGGCACAGATACGCAGTATTTT.

This clonotype was seen more than once but under ten times. V and J are TRBV6-2 or TRBV6-3 and TRBJ2-7; 7 bases map to TRBD1. V gave up 6 bases and J gave up 0 bases; unmatched junction bases: 5. The CDR3 is 14 amino acids. Germline V gene lookup returns CDR1 MNHEY and CDR2 SVGEGT. Here the CDR3 reads CASSLQGTSYEQYV. The CDR3, as DNA: TGTGCCAGCAGCCTACAGGGGACCTCCTACGAGCAGTACGTC.

There are a few counts of this clonotype. The V gene is TRBV27, the J gene TRBJ1-5; D not resolved. V shed 6 bases and J shed 6 bases, with 9 bases lying between them. Germline assignment: CDR1 MNHEY and CDR2 SMNVEV (reference sequence). This CDR3 spans 12 amino acids. This CDR3 reads CASSRWGQPQHF. The CDR3 DNA sequence: TGTGCCAGCAGCCGGTGGGGTCAGCCCCAGCATTTT.

Only a few counts were recorded for this clonotype. The V gene is TRBV21-1, the J gene TRBJ2-5; TRBD2, the table's D call, was not compared with the DNA. TRBV21-1 is shown as a pseudogene. This CDR3 is 19 amino acids long. CDR3 in amino acids: CASSPRLAGGIEGRGTQYF. The CDR3 nucleotides are TGTGCCAGCAGCCCGAGACTGGCGGGAGGAATTGAGGGCCGCGGGACCCAGTACTTC.